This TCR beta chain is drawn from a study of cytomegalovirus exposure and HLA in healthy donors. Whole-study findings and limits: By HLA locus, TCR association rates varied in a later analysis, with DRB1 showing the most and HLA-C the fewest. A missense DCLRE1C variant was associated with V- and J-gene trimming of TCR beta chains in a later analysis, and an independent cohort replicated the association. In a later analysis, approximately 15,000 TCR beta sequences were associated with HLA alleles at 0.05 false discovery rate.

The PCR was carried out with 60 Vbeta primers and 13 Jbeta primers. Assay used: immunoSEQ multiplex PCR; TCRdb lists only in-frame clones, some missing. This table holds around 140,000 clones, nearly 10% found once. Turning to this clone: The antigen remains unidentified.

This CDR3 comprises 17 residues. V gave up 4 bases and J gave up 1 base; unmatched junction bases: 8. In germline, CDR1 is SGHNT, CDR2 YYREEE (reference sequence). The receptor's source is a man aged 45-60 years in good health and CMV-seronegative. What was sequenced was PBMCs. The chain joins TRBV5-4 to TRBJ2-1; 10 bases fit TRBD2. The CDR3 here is CASSPPFSGGSYNEQFF. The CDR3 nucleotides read TGTGCCAGCAGCCCACCGTTTAGCGGGGGGTCCTACAATGAGCAGTTCTTC.